A selection of T cell receptor beta chains follows, all from one sample in a study of T cell clonotyping in hematopoietic cell transplantation. Clones were read by immunoSEQ multiplex PCR, and TCRdb kept only the in-frame ones, dropping some. Of 40,000 to 45,000 clones detected, about 95% appear once; the ten largest clones hold 0.85%. Sequenced sample: peripheral blood mononuclear cells. The receptors shown here come from a woman aged 45 to 65 in good health. Some clones in this sample may be carry-over from other donors' samples. Each CDR3 is given with its conserved first and last residue. The D gene is left open where the match is weak.

J | D | V | CDR3
TRBJ1-2 | NA | TRBV27 | CASSLRASNYGYTF
TRBJ2-7 | TRBD1 | TRBV11-2 | CASSLTAGTGVAYEQYF
TRBJ2-3 | TRBD2 | TRBV2 | CASSGGGSTDTQYF
TRBJ2-2 | NA | TRBV11-2 | CASSADFGELFF
TRBJ2-5 | NA | TRBV28 | CASSLIGRGYQETQYF
TRBJ1-2 | NA | TRBV4-2 | CASSQDPSNYGYTF
TRBJ2-1 | NA | TRBV9 | CASTPIPIQSSYNEQFF
TRBJ2-3 | NA | TRBV7-2 | CASSLPTASDTQYF
TRBJ2-5 | NA | TRBV11-3 | CASSQNRGNQETQYF
TRBJ1-4 | NA | TRBV9 | CASSRGTGNEKLFF
TRBJ2-2 | TRBD2 | TRBV30 | CAWRTSGGAIGELFF
TRBJ2-3 | NA | TRBV5-4 | CASSLPSTDTQYF
TRBJ2-3 | TRBD2 | TRBV2 | CASRLAGVADTQYF
TRBJ2-7 | TRBD1 | TRBV6-1 | CASSGSPKGQEYYEQYF
TRBJ1-5 | NA | TRBV5-8 | CASSAGRGLPQHF
TRBJ1-1 | NA | TRBV5-1 | CASSLEGRNTEAFF
TRBJ1-5 | TRBD1 | TRBV4-1 | CASSQTGEGNQPQHF
TRBJ2-3 | TRBD2 | TRBV10-3 | CAISDGLAGGVDTQYF
TRBJ2-1 | NA | TRBV28 | CASRTYNEQFF
TRBJ2-1 | TRBD2 | TRBV4-3 | CASSQDSGAGGYNEQFF
TRBJ2-2 | NA | TRBV5-1 | CASSLARGTGELFF
TRBJ1-1 | TRBD1 | TRBV4-3 | CASSQDLVTGGRAGMKAFF
TRBJ1-6 | TRBD1 | TRBV9 | CASSSPGQLNSPLHF
TRBJ2-4 | TRBD1 | TRBV19 | CASSREDRGNIQYF
TRBJ1-4 | NA | TRBV5-4 | CASSSTGTRATNEKLFF
TRBJ1-5 | TRBD1 | TRBV6-1 | CANGQGASQPQHF
TRBJ2-5 | TRBD2 | TRBV4-3 | CASSQDRTSEETQYF
TRBJ1-4 | TRBD1 | TRBV4-3 | CASSQQGQVNEKLFF
TRBJ2-1 | NA | TRBV7-8 | CASSSRRTRNEQFF
TRBJ2-7 | TRBD2 | TRBV29-1 | CSGLLAGGPRSSYEQYF
TRBJ2-4 | TRBD2 | TRBV7-2 | CASSLASGGAQYF
TRBJ2-2 | NA | TRBV5-1 | CASSPVPSGTGELFF
TRBJ2-6 | NA | TRBV5-1 | CASSLQTSGANVLTF
TRBJ2-3 | TRBD1 | TRBV2 | CASSDRGRGTDTQYF
TRBJ2-6 | NA | TRBV19 | CASRPWDRANVLTF
TRBJ1-2 | NA | TRBV6-4 | CASSEGGYGYTF
TRBJ1-1 | TRBD1 | TRBV9 | CASSVDAGQDTEAFF
TRBJ1-1 | NA | TRBV2 | CASGDANILGTEAFF
TRBJ2-5 | NA | TRBV7-2 | CASSRADGQETQYF
TRBJ1-1 | NA | TRBV15 | CATSSSGVSGAFF
TRBJ2-5 | NA | TRBV11-2 | CASSTGQLQETQYF
TRBJ1-1 | TRBD1 | TRBV14 | CASSQEWDRGEWDTEAFF
TRBJ2-2 | TRBD2 | TRBV5-1 | CASGLAGITGELFF
TRBJ2-7 | NA | TRBV11-3 | CASSSFLQQEGSYEQYF
TRBJ1-1 | NA | TRBV30 | CAWSVAGSVRTEAFF
TRBJ1-6 | NA | TRBV5-1 | CASKARVQGDSPLHF
TRBJ1-2 | TRBD1 | TRBV7-2 | CASSSGTALYGYTF
TRBJ1-1 | TRBD1 | TRBV6-1 | CASSENQGASTEAFF
TRBJ1-2 | NA | TRBV11-2 | CAPLQGDYGYTF
TRBJ1-1 | NA | TRBV18 | CASSPGRFEAFF
TRBJ1-2 | NA | TRBV6-5 | CASRDRNYGYTF
TRBJ1-5 | NA | TRBV7-8 | CASSLAGGGGNQPQHF
TRBJ2-2 | TRBD2 | TRBV30 | CAWSQGLAGIGELFF
TRBJ2-2 | TRBD1 | TRBV5-1 | CASSLGEGARTGELFF
TRBJ2-2 | NA | TRBV14 | CASSQDYTGELFF
TRBJ1-2 | NA | TRBV2 | CASKRGSASGYTF
TRBJ1-2 | NA | TRBV6-6 | CASSDSGVGYGYTF
TRBJ2-3 | TRBD2 | TRBV5-4 | CASSSVGGGSTDTQYF
TRBJ2-3 | NA | TRBV13 | CASSATDTQYF
TRBJ1-2 | TRBD1 | TRBV2 | CASTKGQFNYGYTF